Below, one TCR beta chain is given with its context. This entry comes from a study of blood T cell repertoires in COVID-19. Looking at the study overall: From T cells, B-cell-depleted T cells, or PBMCs came the material, which was cDNA or gDNA.

Clones were sequenced by immunoSEQ multiplex PCR, and TCRdb holds only the in-frame ones, with some missing. This table has 240,000 or so clones, approximately 88% appearing once. Germline V gene lookup returns CDR1 MGHDK and CDR2 SYGVNS. The CDR3 sequence is 15 residues long. V lost 5 bases to trimming and J lost 4 bases; unmatched junction nucleotides: 9. The material sequenced was peripheral blood. This chain joins TRBV25-1 and TRBJ2-7; TRBD1 aligns across 9 bases. The receptor was derived from a woman in her 30s with acute or convalescent COVID-19. The CDR3 region is CASSTGPGQGYEQYF. The CDR3 coding sequence is TGTGCCAGCAGTACAGGGCCAGGACAGGGGTACGAGCAGTACTTC.